One and the same sample provided the 18 T cell receptor beta chains below, sequenced in a study of T cells in Graves' hyperthyroidism and ophthalmopathy. Researchers took RNA transcripts and amplified the TCR beta CDR3 regions from them. HTBI primers were used for first-round RT-PCR of the TCR CDR3. TCRdb processed the multiplex PCR reads anew with MiXCR; each CDR3 protein has one entry. This table has some 420,000 distinct CDR3 sequences, approximately 15% appearing once. Sequences were obtained from blood. The receptors originated from a woman younger than 30 with Graves' hyperthyroidism.

The sample holds many counts of this clonotype. The genes are TRBV6-1 and TRBJ2-7; possible D gene TRBD1, 5 bases. The CDR3 runs 15 residues. Germline CDR1 MNHNS, CDR2 SASEGT. V shed 5 bases and J shed 2 bases, with 16 bases lying between them. This CDR3 is CASSQLRQSPYEQYF. The CDR3 DNA reads as TGTGCCAGCAGTCAACTTAGACAGTCCCCCTACGAGCAGTACTTC.

This clonotype has a count of ten or more. This chain connects TRBV6-5 to TRBJ1-5; TRBD1 matches at 7 bases. Per the germline V gene, CDR1 is MNHEY and CDR2 is SVGAGI. J lost 13 bases, V lost 0 bases, and 12 bases had no gene match. The CDR3 totals 15 residues. The CDR3 protein is CASSYSIRTGQKQHF. CDR3 coding DNA: TGTGCCAGCAGTTACTCGATTCGGACAGGCCAAAAACAGCATTTT.

In this sample, this clonotype turned up many times. This sequence joins TRBV7-8 and TRBJ1-5, with 8 bases identical to TRBD1. The junction had 7 bases not matched to a gene; V was cut back by 0 bases and J by 3 bases. Germline CDR1 SGHVS, CDR2 FQNEAQ. The CDR3 has 17 amino acids. CDR3: CASSLALAGGFNQPQHF. The DNA of the CDR3 is TGTGCCAGCAGCTTAGCGTTGGCAGGGGGCTTCAATCAGCCCCAGCATTTT.

A note on this clonotype: One junction end does not reproduce the germline sequence, and a read error may be involved. The V and J genes are TRBV27 and TRBJ2-1; 14 bases fit TRBD2. Looked up from germline, CDR1 is MNHEY and CDR2 is SMNVEV (reference sequence). The CDR3 spans 17 residues. The CDR3 reads CATSDGLAGGTYNEQFF. Here the CDR3 DNA reads TGTGCCACCAGTGACGGACTAGCGGGAGGAACCTACAATGAGCAGTTCTTC.

On this clonotype itself: A read error may explain this, as a much larger clone is one base away. The genes are TRBV27 and TRBJ2-3; maybe TRBD1 (5 bases). The CDR3 spans 15 residues. CDR1 and CDR2 (germline): MNHEY, SMNVEV (reference sequence). The CDR3 sequence: CACSLFTRDTDTQYF. The CDR3 DNA reads TGTGCCTGCAGTTTATTTACCAGGGATACAGATACGCAGTATTTT.

This clonotype was seen repeatedly, ten times or more. This rearrangement joins TRBV12-3 or TRBV12-4 to TRBJ1-5, with D possibly matching TRBD1 (6 bases). The CDR3 has 15 amino acids. V was trimmed by 3 bases and J by 7 bases, leaving 16 bases between them. In DNA form, the CDR3 reads TGTGCCAGCAGTTTTTCCGGGGGCCTTAAGCAGCCCCAGCATTTT. Its translation: CASSFSGGLKQPQHF.

This chain links TRBV12-3 or TRBV12-4 with TRBJ2-7, with 10 bases identical to TRBD1. Losses at the gene ends were 7 bases for V and 4 bases for J; bases not matched to a gene: 4. The CDR3 is 13 residues long. CDR3 loop: CASTGTGVYEQYF. In DNA form, the CDR3 reads TGTGCCAGCACCGGGACAGGGGTTTACGAGCAGTACTTC.

This clonotype showed up many times. V is TRBV7-3 and J is TRBJ2-5, with TRBD2 matching over 8 bases. Germline V gene data show CDR1 as SGHTA and CDR2 as FQGTGA. With 6 bases clipped from V and 5 bases from J, the junction kept 8 bases outside the gene matches. The CDR3 covers 14 residues. Written as DNA, the CDR3 is TGTGCCAGCAGTCCGGGGGGGAGTGATGAGACCCAGTACTTC. Its protein is CASSPGGSDETQYF. Together with reference TRBV7-3 and TRBJ2-5, the CDR3 gives the full variable domain: GAGVSQTPSNKVTEKGKYVELRCDPISGHTALYWYRQSLGQGPEFLIYFQGTGAADDSGLPNDRFFAVRPEGSVSTLKIQRTERGDSAVYLCASSPGGSDETQYFGPGTRLLVL.

This clonotype was counted at least ten times. The CDR3 spells CASARQAVNTEAFF. CDR3 nucleotide sequence: TGCGCCAGCGCAAGACAGGCAGTGAACACTGAAGCTTTCTTT. This sequence joins TRBV5-1 and TRBJ1-1, with a possible D match to TRBD1 (6 bases). The V and J ends lost 7 bases and 0 bases respectively, with 13 bases between them. The CDR3 extends over 14 amino acids. Germline V gene sequence: CDR1 SGHRS, CDR2 YFSETQ.

This clonotype appeared many times. This chain connects TRBV20-1 to TRBJ2-3; TRBD2 aligns across 12 bases. Germline trimming cut 3 bases from V and 4 bases from J; bases unmatched to any gene: 11. The CDR3 runs to 17 residues. Germline values: CDR1 DFQATT, CDR2 SNEGSKA (reference sequence). CDR3 DNA: TGCAGTGCTAGCGGCCTAGCGGGAGGGATTTGGGCAGATACGCAGTATTTT. Encoded protein: CSASGLAGGIWADTQYF.

This clonotype was observed at least ten times. The rearrangement joins TRBV6-1 to TRBJ1-6; 8 nucleotides line up with TRBD1. The CDR3 covers 19 residues. The V gene end was trimmed by 2 bases and the J gene end by 2 bases; junction bases not matched to a gene: 11. The germline V gene encodes CDR1 MNHNS and CDR2 SASEGT. DNA of the CDR3: TGTGCCAGCAGTGAAAGTACCGACAGGGGATTTACCTATAATTCACCCCTCCACTTT. It translates to CASSESTDRGFTYNSPLHF.

This clonotype has ten or more counts. This chain joins TRBV7-8 and TRBJ2-7; TRBD2 aligns across 8 bases. CDR3 size: 14 residues. Germline CDR1 reads SGHVS; CDR2 reads FQNEAQ. J was trimmed by 1 base and V by 6 bases; bases with no gene match: 5. DNA for the CDR3: TGTGCCAGCAGACTTAGCGGGGAATCCTACGAGCAGTACTTC. As protein: CASRLSGESYEQYF.

There are many counts of this clonotype. In DNA, the CDR3 is TGTGCCAGCAGGGTAGTTAGAAACGGGAGGGACGGGTACTTC. Translation: CASRVVRNGRDGYF. This chain links TRBV28 with TRBJ2-5, with 8 bases matching TRBD2. This CDR3 contains 14 residues. The trim removed 6 bases at V and 13 bases at J, leaving 16 bases unmatched. The germline gives CDR1 MDHEN, CDR2 SYDVKM.

There are many counts of this clonotype. The chain has TRBV15 and TRBJ2-3; D is ambiguous. V lost 0 bases and J 4 bases, leaving 8 bases between the germline ends. Germline-derived CDR1 and CDR2 are LNHNV and YYDKDF (reference sequence). CDR3 length equals 14 residues. The CDR3 nucleotides are TGTGCCACCAGCAGAGATCCAGCCCCAGATACGCAGTATTTT. Protein: CATSRDPAPDTQYF.

The rearrangement joins TRBV7-9 to TRBJ1-4, with D unclear. Germline V gene lookup returns CDR1 SEHNR and CDR2 FQNEAQ (reference sequence). V was cut by 0 bases and J by 13 bases, with 12 bases left in between. The CDR3 sequence is 13 residues long. The CDR3 sequence: CASSLADRSGLFF. The CDR3 DNA sequence: TGTGCCAGCAGCTTAGCGGATCGATCAGGACTGTTTTTT.

This clonotype was observed many times. The gene calls are TRBV27 and TRBJ1-2; 9 positions agree with TRBD1. Germline V gene sequence: CDR1 MNHEY, CDR2 SMNVEV (reference sequence). The CDR3 consists of 17 residues. The V gene end was trimmed by 7 bases and the J gene end by 1 base; junction bases not matched to a gene: 13. Here the CDR3 reads CASKDPGQGGHNYGYTF. The CDR3 bases are TGTGCCAGCAAGGACCCGGGACAGGGCGGCCATAACTATGGCTACACCTTC.

As to this clonotype: Possible read error: a much larger clone is one base away. This sequence joins TRBV28 and TRBJ2-1; TRBD1 matches 12 bases. Germline V lookup: CDR1 MDHEN, CDR2 SYDVKM. CDR3 length: 21 amino acids. The DNA of the CDR3 is TGTGCCAGCAGCTCTTATGCGGGACAGGGGGCCTTAGCGGGAGCCTACAATGAGAAGTTCTTC. It codes for CASSSYAGQGALAGAYNEKFF.

This chain links TRBV28 with TRBJ2-1; a weak D match, TRBD2 (5 bases). Per germline, CDR1 MDHEN and CDR2 SYDVKM. Deletions cut 7 bases from V and 6 bases from J, with 13 bases between. The CDR3 is 13 residues long. CDR3 protein: CASTGTSRNEQFF. CDR3 DNA sequence: TGTGCCAGCACCGGTACTAGTCGCAATGAGCAGTTCTTC.